This T cell receptor beta chain was found in a study of pediatric ulcerative colitis. With respect to this clone: Its antigen is unidentified.

One to two pinch biopsies were taken from the rectum during colonoscopy. This was a survey-level run. Clones were sequenced by immunoSEQ multiplex PCR, and TCRdb holds only the in-frame ones, with some missing. The sample has fewer than 30,000 clones; approximately 71% are singletons. Study-wide points: Repertoires came from total lymphocyte DNA, so rare subsets like regulatory T cells may be missed. No controls had the two rectal clonotypes shared by ulcerative colitis patients.

The V end lost 0 bases, the J end lost 1 base, and 12 bases lay between the germline ends. The CDR3 is made up of 16 amino acids. Per germline, CDR1 SGHDN and CDR2 FVKESK. Sequencing was done on a sample of gut tissue. This chain connects TRBV14 to TRBJ2-5, with D possibly called TRBD1 or TRBD2 (5 bases each). The clonotype comes from a boy younger than 18 with severe ulcerative colitis. The CDR3 spells CASSQDVGTLQETQYF. The CDR3 DNA reads as TGTGCCAGCAGCCAAGATGTAGGGACCCTCCAAGAGACCCAGTACTTC.